The 18 T cell receptor beta chains presented below share a single source sample, sequenced in a study of blood T cells in healthy people across ages (dated by TCRdb to between 2014 and 2017). Library preparation was by 5' RACE. The data were produced on an Illumina HiSeq 2500. A second PCR of roughly 6 to 11 cycles was run with a J-beta primer mix and a sample-barcoded 5' primer. TCRdb itself trimmed the public reads at Q25 with fastp, ran MiXCR and retained productive beta chains. Rows merge per CDR3 protein into single entries with the most common DNA and genes. Here the sample has about 810,000 distinct CDR3 sequences; about 34% occur a single time. Of the sample, 10% to 15% is held by the ten largest clones. Sequences were obtained from blood. Source of these receptors: a man between 18 and 29 years old in good health.

The V call is TRBV20-1, the J call TRBJ2-4; 8 positions match TRBD1. V shed 6 bases and J 3 bases; nucleotides not matched to a gene: 13. Germline loops: CDR1 DFQATT, CDR2 SNEGSKA (reference sequence). The CDR3 is 16 amino acids. The CDR3 sequence: CSAPRAGQADKNIQYF. The DNA for the CDR3 is TGCAGTGCCCCTCGGGCGGGACAGGCGGACAAAAACATTCAGTACTTC.

Concerning this clonotype: A read error is possible here, since a much larger clone lies one base away. The rearrangement links TRBV10-3 to TRBJ1-2, with TRBD1 as a possible D gene (6 bases). The germline gives CDR1 ENHRY, CDR2 SYGVKD. This CDR3 is 13 amino acids long. The CDR3 sequence: CAVRPGTKDGYTF. The CDR3 nucleotides are TGTGCCGTCAGGCCCGGGACAAAAGATGGCTACACCTTC.

The table lists this clonotype with a few counts. The gene calls are TRBV9 and TRBJ2-5; 7 bases match TRBD1. Trimming at V came to 0 bases and at J to 1 base, leaving 3 bases not matched to a gene. This CDR3 contains 15 residues. The germline gives CDR1 SGDLS, CDR2 YYNGEE. The CDR3 protein is CASSVERGRQETQYF. The CDR3 DNA sequence: TGTGCCAGCAGCGTAGAAAGGGGGCGCCAAGAGACCCAGTACTTC.

This clonotype was detected only a few times. The chain couples TRBV12-3 or TRBV12-4 to TRBJ1-1; D may be TRBD1 (5 bases). The CDR3 contains 15 residues. The V and J ends lost 5 bases and 5 bases respectively, with 18 bases between them. CDR3 in DNA: TGTGCCAGCAGTATTCGGGACGCCGGTCGGACTGAAGCTTTCTTT. This codes for CASSIRDAGRTEAFF.

The chain has TRBV29-1 and TRBJ2-7; TRBD1 aligns across 8 bases. Germline trimming cut 6 bases from V and 3 bases from J; bases unmatched to any gene: 7. The CDR3 extends over 13 amino acids. Germline CDR1 and CDR2: SQVTM and ANQGSEA. For the CDR3, the DNA is TGCAGCGTGACGGGACAGGTCGTCTACGAGCAGTACTTC. Amino acids: CSVTGQVVYEQYF.

This clonotype was observed a few times. In nucleotides, the CDR3 is TGCAGTGCTAGAGGGCGCCCAGCGGGGGGGCCGGTGAATGAGCAGTTCTTC. Protein product: CSARGRPAGGPVNEQFF. The V call is TRBV20-1, the J call TRBJ2-1; 10 nucleotides match TRBD2. Germline-derived CDR1 and CDR2 are DFQATT and SNEGSKA (reference sequence). The ends lost 1 base at V and 7 bases at J; junction bases unmatched: 13. The CDR3 extends over 17 amino acids.

This clonotype was seen many times. The rearrangement links TRBV5-1 to TRBJ2-3; TRBD2 might be the D (6 bases). The CDR3 extends over 16 amino acids. From germline, CDR1 is SGHRS and CDR2 YFSETQ. V dropped 0 bases and J dropped 1 base, with 12 bases sitting between them. The CDR3 loop reads CASSLGSRGGTDTQYF. DNA for the CDR3: TGCGCCAGCAGCTTGGGTTCGCGGGGAGGCACAGATACGCAGTATTTT. Filled out from reference TRBV5-1 and TRBJ2-3, the complete variable domain reads KAGVTQTPRYLIKTRGQQVTLSCSPISGHRSVSWYQQTPGQGLQFLFEYFSETQRNKGNFPGRFSGRQFSNSRSEMNVSTLELGDSALYLCASSLGSRGGTDTQYFGPGTRLTVL.

The CDR3 loop reads CASAYADTQYF. As DNA, the CDR3 is TGTGCCAGCGCCTACGCGGATACGCAGTATTTT. The rearrangement links TRBV12-3 or TRBV12-4 to TRBJ2-3; the D is unclear. With 8 bases removed from V and 6 bases from J, the gap between germline ends came to 9 bases. CDR3 size: 11 residues.

There are many counts of this clonotype. The chain has TRBV14 and TRBJ2-7; perhaps TRBD1 as D (6 bases). Germline CDR1 SGHDN, CDR2 FVKESK. Trimming pared 4 bases from V and 3 bases from J, leaving 22 bases between. The CDR3 runs to 17 residues. CDR3 loop: CASSLGASTKRDYEQYF. In DNA form, the CDR3 reads TGTGCCAGCAGCCTGGGGGCTTCCACTAAAAGGGACTACGAGCAGTACTTC.

J is TRBJ2-4 and V is TRBV20-1; 10 bases align to TRBD2. This CDR3 spans 15 amino acids. Trimming at V came to 1 base and at J to 13 bases, leaving 13 bases not matched to a gene. CDR1 and CDR2 (germline): DFQATT, SNEGSKA (reference sequence). This chain's CDR3 is CSARVSSGGYNEQYF. The CDR3 DNA sequence: TGCAGTGCTAGAGTGTCTAGCGGGGGTTACAATGAGCAGTACTTC.

The chain is built from TRBV19 and TRBJ2-1; 13 nucleotides align to TRBD2. Germline loops: CDR1 LNHDA, CDR2 SQIVND (reference sequence). V lost 5 bases, J lost 14 bases, and 6 bases stayed unmatched. This CDR3 region has 13 residues. The CDR3 loop reads CASSPGTSGVKFF. DNA for the CDR3: TGTGCCAGTAGTCCTGGGACTAGCGGGGTGAAGTTCTTC.

The chain links TRBV5-1 to TRBJ2-4; 10 nucleotides align to TRBD1. The V gene end was trimmed by 4 bases and the J gene end by 0 bases; junction bases not matched to a gene: 4. CDR1 and CDR2 (germline): SGHRS, YFSETQ. The CDR3 is 16 residues long. Here the CDR3 DNA reads TGCGCCAGCAGCCCAGGACAGGGGGGAGCCAAAAACATTCAGTACTTC. Residues: CASSPGQGGAKNIQYF.

There are a few counts of this clonotype. Here the CDR3 reads CSAHGQGGTDTQYF. The CDR3 nucleotides read TGCAGTGCTCACGGACAGGGTGGAACAGATACGCAGTATTTT. The J gene is TRBJ2-3, the V gene TRBV20-1; 8 nucleotides match TRBD1. V dropped 5 bases and J dropped 3; count of bases not matched to a gene: 7. This CDR3 has 14 amino acids. In germline, CDR1 is DFQATT, CDR2 SNEGSKA (reference sequence).

This clonotype was detected only a few times. The CDR3 loop reads CASSLSGADYGYTF. Here the CDR3 DNA reads TGTGCCAGCAGTTTGTCGGGGGCGGACTATGGCTACACCTTC. The chain has TRBV12-3 or TRBV12-4 and TRBJ1-2, with D perhaps matching TRBD1 (6 bases). The germline V and J ends were trimmed by 3 bases and 3 bases, with 11 bases remaining between them. The CDR3 extends over 14 amino acids.

V is TRBV20-1 and J is TRBJ1-6; D is unresolved. Per the germline V gene, CDR1 is DFQATT and CDR2 is SNEGSKA (reference sequence). V was clipped by 3 bases and J by 6 bases, with 15 bases between them. The CDR3 is 15 amino acids. The CDR3 DNA reads TGCAGTGCTAGTATGGGGTCAGACGGTAATTCACCCCTCCACTTT. As protein: CSASMGSDGNSPLHF.

The chain is built from TRBV15 and TRBJ1-2, with unresolved D. Germline V CDR1 and CDR2: LNHNV, YYDKDF (reference sequence). The CDR3 length is 13 residues. The V gene lost 2 bases and the J gene lost 2 bases, with 6 bases spanning the gap. The CDR3, as DNA: TGTGCCACCAGCAGACACGGCAACTATGGCTACACCTTC. This encodes CATSRHGNYGYTF.

This sequence joins TRBV7-9 and TRBJ2-3; no definite D call. From germline, CDR1 is SEHNR and CDR2 FQNEAQ (reference sequence). This CDR3 spans 17 amino acids. V shed 5 bases and J shed 0 bases, with 18 bases lying between them. The chain's CDR3 is CASSHYLRTPSTDTQYF. The CDR3 bases are TGTGCCAGCAGCCACTATTTAAGGACCCCCAGCACAGATACGCAGTATTTT.

The V and J genes are TRBV4-1 and TRBJ1-4, with D possibly TRBD1 on 5 matching bases. The CDR3 loop spans 19 amino acids. CDR1 MGHRA and CDR2 YSYEKL come from the germline V gene. The ends were cut back, 0 bases at V and 5 bases at J, with 22 bases in the middle. The CDR3 region is CASSQDYTRRGATNEKLFF. Written as DNA, the CDR3 is TGCGCCAGCAGCCAAGACTATACGCGTCGAGGGGCGACAAATGAAAAACTGTTTTTT.